The following is a TCR beta chain sequence with its context. Its matching antigen is unknown. These data are taken from a study of T cell responses to AZD1222 COVID-19 vaccine. Whole-study context: Second-dose groups at about 4 or about 12 weeks were pooled. Study-level results: Clonal diversity may have been underestimated, and the donors were mostly white British, with more females than males. Within unmutated variant regions lay the reported targets of nearly half of spike-specific TCRs. Only 6 or 7 people who got AZD1222 tested seropositive at baseline.

This table comes from immunoSEQ multiplex PCR, and its TCRdb copy is limited to in-frame clones, with some not included. The table records 95,000 to 130,000 clones, 85% to 95% of them present only once. J was trimmed by 0 bases and V by 5 bases; bases with no gene match: 12. The germline CDR1 and CDR2 sequences are MDHEN and SYDVKM. The CDR3 runs 17 residues. This material consisted of peripheral blood, taken on day 0 of AZD1222 vaccination. The clonotype was recovered from an adult in good health. The genes are TRBV28 and TRBJ2-7, with 8 bases matching TRBD1. The CDR3 DNA reads TGTGCCAGCAGTAAAACCCCACAGGGGGTCACCTCCTACGAGCAGTACTTC. It codes for CASSKTPQGVTSYEQYF.